These T cell receptor beta chains were read from a single sample in a study of human T cells and chemical hapten exposure. TCRdb called the RACE reads again in MiXCR, with one record for every CDR3 protein. The sample contains approximately 110,000 distinct CDR3 sequences, around 10% of which appear only once. The material was whole blood, obtained in connection with sensitization to the hapten diphenylcyclopropenone (DPC). These receptors were obtained from a woman aged 40-49 years with alopecia areata. Some clones in this sample may be carry-over from other donors' samples. Each CDR3 is given with its conserved first and last residue. Each record gives: V gene, CDR3 protein.

V: TRBV7-2
CDR3: CASSSPRSGTDTQYF

V: TRBV30
CDR3: CAWGQGVNTEAFF

V: TRBV29-1
CDR3: CSVRDPGAYEKLFF

V: TRBV28
CDR3: CASSTGQGATEAFF

V: TRBV12-3/TRBV12-4
CDR3: CASSFPPSGTEAFF

V: TRBV28
CDR3: CASSLSEVLLAGEQFF

V: TRBV7-8
CDR3: CASSPRDSYTGELFF

V: TRBV9
CDR3: CASSVTDRGTGELFF

V: TRBV2
CDR3: CASTRQGLYEKLFF

V: TRBV11-2
CDR3: CASSLGVGTEETQYF

V: TRBV7-2
CDR3: CASSLASVGLAGGGFF

V: TRBV20-1
CDR3: CSARAPQGTYSNQPQHF

V: TRBV6-6
CDR3: CASSKEGLSYEQYF

V: TRBV18
CDR3: CASSRATGEAFF

V: TRBV6-2/TRBV6-3
CDR3: CASRRTFSGNTIYF

V: TRBV13
CDR3: CASSFRGAHEQYF

V: TRBV3-1
CDR3: CASSADGVNQPQHF

V: TRBV5-1
CDR3: CASSTQGAWNTGELFF

V: TRBV29-1
CDR3: CSVTGSYTEAFF

V: TRBV28
CDR3: CASTPSTSGSGNEQFF

V: TRBV12-3/TRBV12-4
CDR3: CASSFRAANTEAFF

V: TRBV29-1
CDR3: CSVQRRMNTEAFF

V: TRBV27
CDR3: CASSLQANYGYTF

V: TRBV6-5
CDR3: CASSPPGQGIEKLFF

V: TRBV4-3
CDR3: CASSHVSGGTAYEQYF

V: TRBV6-5
CDR3: CASSLSGGQNEQYF

V: TRBV7-6
CDR3: CASSLKGFGTEAFF

V: TRBV28
CDR3: CASSSATESEQYF

V: TRBV7-9
CDR3: CASSLVVGMNTEAFF

V: TRBV7-9
CDR3: CASSHPSNTGELFF

V: TRBV6-2/TRBV6-3
CDR3: CASSYGAYTEAFF

V: TRBV18
CDR3: CASSPGRGGLNTEAFF

V: TRBV28
CDR3: CASTLRNTGELFF

V: TRBV7-9
CDR3: CASSLLATAQETQYF

V: TRBV6-1
CDR3: CASSPSLRISNQPQHF

V: TRBV23-1
CDR3: CASSQVTQEGEKLFF

V: TRBV15
CDR3: CATSASSYNSPLHF

V: TRBV7-3
CDR3: CASSLTSGGTDTQYF

V: TRBV28
CDR3: CASSSGESGAKNIQYF

V: TRBV27
CDR3: CASSSQDRGNGYTF

V: TRBV12-3/TRBV12-4
CDR3: CASSYSAWETQYF